This note documents a single T cell receptor (beta chain) sequence. The antigen remains unidentified. The V gene's germline CDR1 is SNHLY and CDR2 FYNNEI. Losses at the gene ends were 6 bases for V and 5 bases for J; bases not matched to a gene: 7. The length of the CDR3 is 14 residues. These data originate in a study of CD8 T cells in ankylosing spondylitis. General observations from the study: Ankylosing spondylitis blood seemed to carry a telltale TCR beta motif made of several highly homologous variants.

TCRdb reprocessed the 5' RACE reads via MiXCR and lists one record per CDR3 protein. The sample holds more than 100,000 distinct CDR3 sequences, 17% seen once. This clonotype was sampled from a male donor with ankylosing spondylitis. The gene calls are TRBV2 and TRBJ1-1; 9 bases map to TRBD1. Sequencing used blood, either unsorted or a sorted T cell fraction (not recorded which). In DNA, the CDR3 is TGTGCCAGCAGGGGGGACAGGGCTCGTACTGAAGCTTTCTTT. This encodes CASRGDRARTEAFF. Together with reference TRBV2 and TRBJ1-1, the CDR3 gives the full variable domain: EPEVTQTPSHQVTQMGQEVILRCVPISNHLYFYWYRQILGQKVEFLVSFYNNEISEKSEIFDDQFSVERPDGSNFTLKIRSTKLEDSAMYFCASRGDRARTEAFFGQGTRLTVV.